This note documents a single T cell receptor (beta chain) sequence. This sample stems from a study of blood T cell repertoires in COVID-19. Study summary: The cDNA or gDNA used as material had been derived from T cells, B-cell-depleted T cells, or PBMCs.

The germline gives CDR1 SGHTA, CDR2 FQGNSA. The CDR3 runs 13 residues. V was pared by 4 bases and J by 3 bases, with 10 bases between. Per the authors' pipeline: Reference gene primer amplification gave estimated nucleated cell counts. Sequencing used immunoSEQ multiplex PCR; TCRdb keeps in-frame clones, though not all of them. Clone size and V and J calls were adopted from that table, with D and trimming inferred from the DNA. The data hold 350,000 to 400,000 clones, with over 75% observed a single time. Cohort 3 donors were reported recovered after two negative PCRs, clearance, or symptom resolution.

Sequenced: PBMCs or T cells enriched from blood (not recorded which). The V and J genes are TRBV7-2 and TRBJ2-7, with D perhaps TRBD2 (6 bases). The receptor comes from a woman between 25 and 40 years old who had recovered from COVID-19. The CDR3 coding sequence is TGTGCCAGCAGCTCGGGACTCTACTACGAGCAGTACTTC. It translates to CASSSGLYYEQYF. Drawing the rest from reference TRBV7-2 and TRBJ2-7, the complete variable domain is GAGVSQSPSNKVTEKGKDVELRCDPISGHTALYWYRQSLGQGLEFLIYFQGNSAPDKSGLPSDRFSAERTGGSVSTLTIQRTQQEDSAVYLCASSSGLYYEQYFGPGTRLTVT.